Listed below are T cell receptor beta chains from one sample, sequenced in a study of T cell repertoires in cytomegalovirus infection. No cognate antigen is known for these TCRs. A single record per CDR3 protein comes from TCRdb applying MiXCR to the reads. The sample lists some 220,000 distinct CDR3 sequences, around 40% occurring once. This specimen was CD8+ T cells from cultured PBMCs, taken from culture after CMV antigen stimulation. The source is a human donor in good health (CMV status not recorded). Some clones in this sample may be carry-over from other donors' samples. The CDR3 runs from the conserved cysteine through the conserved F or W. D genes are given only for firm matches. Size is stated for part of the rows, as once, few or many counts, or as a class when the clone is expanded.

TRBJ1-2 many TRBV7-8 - CASSIDSMSDILRGYTF TGTGCCAGCAGCATCGACAGCATGTCCGATATTTTGCGTGGCTACACCTTC
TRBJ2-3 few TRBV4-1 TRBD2 CASSQEEREWGTDTQYF TGCGCCAGCAGCCAGGAAGAGCGGGAGTGGGGCACAGATACGCAGTATTTT
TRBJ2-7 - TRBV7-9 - CASSLALAYEQYF TGTGCCAGCAGCTTAGCGCTCGCCTACGAGCAGTACTTC
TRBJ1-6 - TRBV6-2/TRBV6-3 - CASLGTPGLHF TGTGCCAGCCTAGGGACTCCCGGCCTCCACTTT
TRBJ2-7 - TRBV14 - CASSRRNLFEQYF TGTGCCAGCAGCCGACGGAACCTCTTCGAGCAGTACTTC
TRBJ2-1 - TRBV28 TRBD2 CASSLTSGKNEQFF TGTGCCAGCAGTTTGACTAGCGGAAAAAATGAGCAGTTCTTC
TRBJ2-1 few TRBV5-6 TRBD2 CASSYSGGGRNEQFF TGTGCCAGCAGCTACTCCGGGGGGGGCAGGAATGAGCAGTTCTTC
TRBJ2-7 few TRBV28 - CASSSVVYEQYF TGTGCCAGCAGTTCGGTTGTATACGAGCAGTACTTC
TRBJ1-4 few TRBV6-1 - CASSPRGRLEKLFF TGTGCCAGCAGTCCTCGGGGGCGCCTTGAAAAACTGTTTTTT
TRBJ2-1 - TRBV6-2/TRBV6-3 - CASSYSVNEQFF TGTGCCAGCAGTTACTCGGTCAATGAGCAGTTCTTC
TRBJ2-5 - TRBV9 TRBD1 CASSLRTGEETQYF TGTGCCAGCAGCCTCCGGACAGGAGAAGAGACCCAGTACTTC
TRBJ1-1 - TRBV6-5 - CASSYSSWNTEAFF TGTGCCAGCAGTTACTCGAGCTGGAACACTGAAGCTTTCTTT
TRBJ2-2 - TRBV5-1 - CAINSDVGTGELFF TGCGCAATCAATAGCGACGTTGGGACCGGGGAGCTGTTTTTT
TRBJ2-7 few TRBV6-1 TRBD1 CASSDGTGGPFYEQYF TGTGCCAGCAGTGACGGGACAGGGGGCCCCTTCTACGAGCAGTACTTC
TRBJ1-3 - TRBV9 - CASTVYISSGNTIYF TGTGCCAGCACCGTCTACATATCCTCTGGAAACACCATATATTTT
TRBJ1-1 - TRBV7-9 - CASRRDLNTEAFF TGTGCCAGCAGAAGGGACCTGAACACTGAAGCTTTCTTT
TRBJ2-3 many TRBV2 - CASSDDTDTQYF TGTGCCAGCAGTGACGACACAGATACGCAGTATTTT
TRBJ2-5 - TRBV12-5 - CASGSGETQYF TGTGCTAGTGGGTCCGGTGAGACCCAGTACTTC
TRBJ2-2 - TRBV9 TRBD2 CASSVAGTSGGASELFF TGTGCCAGCAGCGTCGCCGGGACTAGCGGGGGGGCCTCGGAGCTGTTTTTT
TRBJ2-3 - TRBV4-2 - CASSQDPDFTDTQYF TGTGCCAGCAGCCAAGATCCCGACTTTACAGATACGCAGTATTTT